Presented here are 22 T cell receptor beta chains from one specimen sequenced in a study of shared clonotypes between healthy human individuals (TCRdb year 2020). Library preparation used the immunoSEQ multiplex PCR assay. The source is immuneACCESS, and TCRdb retained only in-frame sequences with V and J called. Part of the clones is not carried over; for the studies checked, unresolved V genes explain less than half of this, and the remainder is unexplained. The sample table contains just over 2,000,000 clones; only one count was recorded for roughly 95% of them. Together, the top ten hold about 1.1% of the sample. For the CD8 naive samples, CD45RO-negative cells were positively selected for CCR7, yielding a CD45RA+CCR7+ population from which TemRA cells were excluded. The sequenced sample consisted of naive CD8+ T cells sorted from blood. Per the publication, the cell subset or site label means: CD45RA+CCR7+. These receptor sequences come from a man between 18 and 29 years old in good health.

This clone has more than one count but fewer than ten. This sequence joins TRBV29-1 and TRBJ1-2; D is unresolved. V lost 1 base and J 9 bases, leaving 0 bases between the germline ends. The CDR3 sequence is 8 residues long. Germline loops: CDR1 SQVTM, CDR2 ANQGSEA. The CDR3 is CSVEGYTF. In DNA, the CDR3 is TGCAGCGTTGAAGGCTACACCTTC. Filled out from reference TRBV29-1 and TRBJ1-2, the complete variable domain reads SAVISQKPSRDICQRGTSLTIQCQVDSQVTMMFWYRQQPGQSLTLIATANQGSEATYESGFVIDKFPISRPNLTFSTLTVSNMSPEDSSIYLCSVEGYTFGSGTRLTVV.

The chain carries TRBV11-2 and TRBJ2-5; maybe TRBD2 (6 bases). Trimming stripped 8 bases from V and 5 bases from J, with 18 bases between. Germline CDR1 is SGHAT and CDR2 is FQNNGV. CDR3 size: 14 residues. The CDR3 protein is CASDVNGGMETQYF. CDR3 nucleotide sequence: TGTGCCAGCGACGTCAACGGGGGAATGGAGACCCAGTACTTC.

This clone came up once. The CDR3 loop reads CASSAAGSYEQYF. DNA of the CDR3: TGTGCCAGCAGCGCGGCAGGATCCTACGAGCAGTACTTC. V is TRBV11-2 and J is TRBJ2-7; D call uncertain. The CDR3 is 13 amino acids. The V and J ends lost 5 bases and 1 base respectively, with 9 bases between them. Germline V gene data show CDR1 as SGHAT and CDR2 as FQNNGV.

This clone was found once. J is TRBJ2-5 and V is TRBV11-3, with D perhaps assigned TRBD1 or TRBD2 (5 bases each). The ends were cut back, 3 bases at V and 6 bases at J, with 23 bases in the middle. The CDR3 runs 17 residues. Germline CDR1 is SGHNT and CDR2 is YENEEA. As DNA, the CDR3 is TGTGCCAGCAGCTTCACCCACCCCGTGGGGACCGAAAAGACCCAGTACTTC. This codes for CASSFTHPVGTEKTQYF. Full variable domain (missing parts from reference TRBV11-3 and TRBJ2-5): EAGVVQSPRYKIIEKKQPVAFWCNPISGHNTLYWYLQNLGQGPELLIRYENEEAVDDSQLPKDRFSAERLKGVDSTLKIQPAELGDSAVYLCASSFTHPVGTEKTQYFGPGTRLLVL.

The V call is TRBV19, the J call TRBJ2-7, with D perhaps matching TRBD1 (8 bases). Trimming shortened V by 4 bases and J by 3 bases, and 16 bases separated the two germline ends. The length of the CDR3 is 15 residues. The germline CDR1 and CDR2 sequences are LNHDA and SQIVND (reference sequence). CDR3 sequence (DNA): TGTGCCAGTAGTACGACAGGGGAGGGGGGCTACGAGCAGTACTTC. This encodes CASSTTGEGGYEQYF.

This clone has a single count. The chain has TRBV7-9 and TRBJ2-5; tentatively, D is TRBD1 or TRBD2 (6 bases each). The germline V and J ends were trimmed by 0 bases and 1 base, with 9 bases remaining between them. The CDR3 has 15 amino acids. In germline, CDR1 is SEHNR, CDR2 FQNEAQ (reference sequence). In DNA form, the CDR3 reads TGTGCCAGCAGCTTAGCCGGGGGCTTCCAAGAGACCCAGTACTTC. Translating gives CASSLAGGFQETQYF.

This chain connects TRBV19 to TRBJ1-2, with D hard to call. This CDR3 has 12 amino acids. V lost 8 bases, J lost 0 bases, and 7 bases lay in between. Germline lookup yields CDR1 LNHDA and CDR2 SQIVND (reference sequence). The CDR3 reads CASLFPNYGYTF. As DNA, the CDR3 is TGTGCCAGTCTCTTCCCTAACTATGGCTACACCTTC. The whole variable domain, remainder taken from reference TRBV19 and TRBJ1-2, is DGGITQSPKYLFRKEGQNVTLSCEQNLNHDAMYWYRQDPGQGLRLIYYSQIVNDFQKGDIAEGYSVSREKKESFPLTVTSAQKNPTAFYLCASLFPNYGYTFGSGTRLTVV.

The chain links TRBV9 to TRBJ2-3; 8 positions agree with TRBD1. CDR1 is SGDLS, CDR2 YYNGEE, per germline. There are 15 residues in the CDR3. V shed 4 bases, J shed 2 bases, and the junction held 6 bases outside the gene matches. The DNA for the CDR3 is TGTGCCAGCAGCCCAGGGGGCAGGTACACAGATACGCAGTATTTT. The encoded protein is CASSPGGRYTDTQYF.

This clone was recorded at least ten times. The V call is TRBV27, the J call TRBJ2-1; 8 bases align to TRBD2. The CDR3 extends over 15 amino acids. CDR1 and CDR2 (germline): MNHEY, SMNVEV (reference sequence). The trim removed 5 bases at V and 6 bases at J, leaving 9 bases unmatched. The CDR3 sequence is CASSPTGGFINEQFF. The DNA of the CDR3 is TGTGCCAGCAGTCCCACGGGAGGGTTCATCAATGAGCAGTTCTTC.

This chain joins TRBV5-5 and TRBJ2-7; 13 nucleotides match TRBD2. CDR3 size: 16 residues. Unmatched junction bases numbered 6, after V lost 4 bases and J lost 2 bases. Germline V lookup: CDR1 SGHKS, CDR2 YYEKEE (reference sequence). The CDR3 DNA reads as TGTGCCAGCAGCACCCGGACTAGCGGGGGACCCTACGAGCAGTACTTC. Translating it yields CASSTRTSGGPYEQYF.

The rearrangement links TRBV10-3 to TRBJ2-7, with 12 positions matching TRBD2. The CDR3 length is 12 residues. CDR1 and CDR2 (germline): ENHRY, SYGVKD. The trim removed 9 bases at V and 6 bases at J, leaving 3 bases unmatched. The CDR3 protein is CAIGLAGPEQYF. Written as DNA, the CDR3 is TGTGCCATTGGACTAGCGGGACCCGAGCAGTACTTC.

DNA of the CDR3: TGTGCCAGCAGACCGGGACAGGGGGCAATCGGGAGCAATCAGCCCCAGCATTTT. It yields the protein CASRPGQGAIGSNQPQHF. The chain couples TRBV21-1 to TRBJ1-5; TRBD1, as called in the table, went unchecked against the DNA. TRBV21-1 is an annotated pseudogene. The CDR3 contains 18 residues.

In this sample, this clone turned up once. This chain joins TRBV29-1 and TRBJ2-7, with 8 nucleotides matching TRBD1. The CDR3 runs to 13 residues. Trimming at V came to 6 bases and at J to 2 bases, leaving 6 bases not matched to a gene. Germline CDR1 SQVTM, CDR2 ANQGSEA. The CDR3 spells CSVRGPTPYEQYF. The CDR3 region has the DNA TGCAGCGTCAGGGGGCCCACCCCCTACGAGCAGTACTTC.

Note on this clone: Other DNA sequences of this sample code for an identical CDR3. The V call is TRBV4-3, the J call TRBJ2-1; the D gene is possibly TRBD2 (6 bases). The V gene lost 0 bases and the J gene lost 4 bases, with 10 bases spanning the gap. Germline values: CDR1 LGHNA, CDR2 YSLEER. The CDR3 covers 15 residues. CDR3: CASSQDTGTYNEQFF. The CDR3, as DNA: TGCGCCAGCAGCCAAGATACCGGGACTTACAATGAGCAGTTCTTC.

The rearrangement joins TRBV10-3 to TRBJ1-1, with D possibly TRBD1 on 5 matching bases. Trimming left V 3 bases short and J 1 base short, with 18 bases between. CDR1 is ENHRY and CDR2 is SYGVKD in the germline V gene. The CDR3 spans 17 residues. CDR3 in amino acids: CAISDEARRDPNTEAFF. For the CDR3, the DNA is TGTGCCATCAGTGATGAGGCCCGCCGGGACCCGAACACTGAAGCTTTCTTT.

The gene calls are TRBV7-9 and TRBJ2-3; the D gene is possibly TRBD1 (6 bases). Germline CDR1 reads SEHNR; CDR2 reads FQNEAQ (reference sequence). V lost 4 bases, J lost 4 bases, and 9 bases lay in between. CDR3 length: 13 residues. The CDR3 loop reads CASSSQGPDTQYF. The CDR3 coding sequence is TGTGCCAGCAGCTCTCAGGGGCCAGATACGCAGTATTTT.

The chain has TRBV27 and TRBJ1-1; no reliable D call. The CDR3 sequence is 15 residues long. The germline CDR1 and CDR2 sequences are MNHEY and SMNVEV (reference sequence). Trimming removed 4 bases from V and 4 bases from J, with 16 bases in between. CDR3 nucleotide sequence: TGTGCCAGCAGTTCAATCAGCGGTAAGTCCACTGAAGCTTTCTTT. Translation: CASSSISGKSTEAFF.

The chain joins TRBV19 to TRBJ1-5, with TRBD1 matching 11 bases. This CDR3 contains 14 residues. Losses at the gene ends were 9 bases for V and 1 base for J; bases not matched to a gene: 2. Germline V CDR1 and CDR2: LNHDA, SQIVND (reference sequence). The CDR3 reads CASWDRGSNQPQHF. CDR3 nucleotide sequence: TGTGCCAGCTGGGACAGGGGGAGCAATCAGCCCCAGCATTTT.

CDR3 amino acids: CASSKGLAGGETQYF. As DNA, the CDR3 is TGTGCCAGCAGTAAGGGACTAGCGGGGGGAGAGACCCAGTACTTC. The rearrangement links TRBV2 to TRBJ2-5; 15 nucleotides agree with TRBD2. Trimming cost V 5 bases and J 4 bases; bases outside gene matches: 2. CDR1 SNHLY and CDR2 FYNNEI come from the germline V gene. The CDR3 contains 15 residues.

The chain joins TRBV6-1 to TRBJ2-7; 7 bases match TRBD2. V gave up 2 bases and J gave up 5 bases; unmatched junction bases: 12. CDR1 is MNHNS and CDR2 is SASEGT in the germline V gene. The CDR3 extends over 16 amino acids. This CDR3 is CASSEKRGFTLDEQYF. The DNA for the CDR3 is TGTGCCAGCAGTGAAAAGCGGGGATTCACTCTCGACGAGCAGTACTTC.

This sequence joins TRBV27 and TRBJ1-2; TRBD1 matches 9 bases. The V gene's germline CDR1 is MNHEY and CDR2 SMNVEV (reference sequence). J gave up 4 bases and V 0 bases, and 3 bases lay outside the gene matches. The CDR3 contains 15 residues. Here the CDR3 DNA reads TGTGCCAGCAGTTTATCCCTGGACAGGGGCTATGGCTACACCTTC. Amino acid sequence: CASSLSLDRGYGYTF.

The CDR3 is CASSDWAGGTNEQYF. CDR3 in DNA: TGCGCCAGCAGTGACTGGGCGGGAGGCACAAACGAGCAGTACTTC. The genes are TRBV10-1 and TRBJ2-7; 8 nucleotides match TRBD2. The CDR3 consists of 15 residues. CDR1 WNHNN and CDR2 SYGVQD come from the germline V gene (reference sequence). V dropped 3 bases and J dropped 5; count of bases not matched to a gene: 9.